What follows are 27 T cell receptor beta chains derived from one specimen sequenced in a study of CD8+ T cells in alopecia areata. Treatment noted: oral pan-JAK inhibitor, 5-10 mg twice daily. cDNA reverse transcribed from extracted RNA served as the sequencing template. Data came from immunoSEQ multiplex PCR; TCRdb stores just in-frame clones and leaves some out. Of approximately 210,000 clones listed, approximately 47% are singletons. The sample in question was CD4+ T cells sorted from blood, obtained at approximately week 36, from a patient treated with tofacitinib. These receptor sequences come from a human donor with alopecia areata.

The chain is built from TRBV28 and TRBJ1-5; D ambiguous. Germline loops: CDR1 MDHEN, CDR2 SYDVKM. Trimming pared 6 bases from V and 4 bases from J, leaving 16 bases between. This CDR3 contains 15 residues. The CDR3 bases are TGTGCCAGCAGCCTTCGACGGGGTACAAATCAGCCCCAGCATTTT. This codes for CASSLRRGTNQPQHF.

The V and J genes are TRBV7-9 and TRBJ1-2; D is possibly TRBD1 (5 bases). Trimming pared 4 bases from V and 8 bases from J, leaving 17 bases between. Germline V gives CDR1 SEHNR, CDR2 FQNEAQ (reference sequence). The CDR3 loop spans 14 amino acids. CDR3 region: CASSSSGTSGGYTF. In DNA, the CDR3 is TGTGCCAGCAGCTCTAGTGGGACCTCCGGCGGCTACACCTTC.

This clone was picked up a small number of times. The rearrangement links TRBV7-2 to TRBJ2-7; TRBD2 aligns across 8 bases. With V trimmed by 0 bases and J by 6 bases, 10 bases remained unmatched. This CDR3 comprises 16 residues. Germline V CDR1 and CDR2: SGHTA, FQGNSA. DNA for the CDR3: TGTGCCAGCAGCTTAGCGCCCAGCGGGAGTTATGGCGAGCAGTACTTC. Translation gives CASSLAPSGSYGEQYF.

The chain combines TRBV11-2 with TRBJ2-7; D call uncertain. The V end lost 5 bases, the J end lost 7 bases, and 15 bases lay between the germline ends. CDR1 is SGHAT and CDR2 is FQNNGV in the germline V gene. The CDR3 runs to 13 residues. Here the CDR3 reads CASSPSFDEEQYF. In DNA form, the CDR3 reads TGTGCCAGCAGCCCCTCGTTTGATGAAGAGCAGTACTTC.

V gene TRBV15 combines with J gene TRBJ1-2; D ambiguous. CDR3 length: 10 amino acids. Germline CDR1 is LNHNV and CDR2 is YYDKDF (reference sequence). V was trimmed by 8 bases and J by 6 bases, leaving 7 bases between them. The CDR3: CATGVNGYTF. The DNA of the CDR3 is TGTGCCACCGGGGTGAATGGCTACACCTTC.

This rearrangement joins TRBV29-1 to TRBJ2-7; maybe TRBD1 (6 bases). CDR1 is SQVTM and CDR2 is ANQGSEA in the germline V gene. Trimming shortened V by 0 bases and J by 0 bases, and 12 bases separated the two germline ends. This CDR3 is 15 amino acids long. CDR3 in DNA: TGCAGCGTTGAAGAAGTTATGGGGGCCTCCTACGAGCAGTACTTC. Encoded protein: CSVEEVMGASYEQYF.

The chain couples TRBV6-6 to TRBJ2-1; 8 bases are shared with TRBD1. The CDR3 consists of 14 residues. The V gene's germline CDR1 is MNHNY and CDR2 SVGAGI (reference sequence). Germline trimming cut 6 bases from V and 8 bases from J; bases unmatched to any gene: 9. For the CDR3, the DNA is TGTGCCAGCAGCCCACAGGGGGGTTCCGATGAGCAGTTCTTC. Translation: CASSPQGGSDEQFF.

The chain employs TRBV7-9 and TRBJ2-5; D not resolved. Trimming took 5 bases from V and 0 from J, leaving 10 bases between them. Germline-derived CDR1 and CDR2 are SEHNR and FQNEAQ (reference sequence). This CDR3 is 14 amino acids long. The CDR3 region is CASSTGRNQETQYF. The CDR3 DNA is TGTGCCAGCAGCACCGGACGGAACCAAGAGACCCAGTACTTC. The full variable domain, rest sourced from reference TRBV7-9 and TRBJ2-5, is DTGVSQNPRHKITKRGQNVTFRCDPISEHNRLYWYRQTLGQGPEFLTYFQNEAQLEKSRLLSDRFSAERPKGSFSTLEIQRTEQGDSAMYLCASSTGRNQETQYFGPGTRLLVL.

This chain joins TRBV4-1 and TRBJ2-1, with a weak D call TRBD1 (5 bases). Looked up from germline, CDR1 is MGHRA and CDR2 is YSYEKL. V was pared by 4 bases and J by 4 bases, with 20 bases between. CDR3 length equals 17 residues. CDR3 sequence reads: CASSLSQHSPGYNEQFF. CDR3 sequence (DNA): TGCGCCAGCAGCCTCTCGCAGCACTCCCCAGGGTACAATGAGCAGTTCTTC.

The chain recombines TRBV5-1 with TRBJ2-2, with D perhaps being TRBD1 or TRBD2 (5 bases each). The CDR3 length is 15 residues. The germline V gene encodes CDR1 SGHRS and CDR2 YFSETQ. V lost 4 bases and J 0 bases, leaving 10 bases between the germline ends. CDR3 residues: CASSRGPPNTGELFF. DNA of the CDR3: TGCGCCAGCAGCCGGGGACCGCCGAACACCGGGGAGCTGTTTTTT.

The rearrangement links TRBV2 to TRBJ2-1; D not resolved. Germline CDR1 is SNHLY and CDR2 is FYNNEI. CDR3 size: 15 residues. Between the trimmed V and J ends, which lost 2 bases and 5 bases, there was a span of 13 bases. The CDR3 sequence: CASSELGRPHNEQFF. The CDR3 nucleotides read TGTGCCAGCAGTGAACTCGGCCGACCACACAATGAGCAGTTCTTC. The full variable domain, completed using reference TRBV2 and TRBJ2-1, is EPEVTQTPSHQVTQMGQEVILRCVPISNHLYFYWYRQILGQKVEFLVSFYNNEISEKSEIFDDQFSVERPDGSNFTLKIRSTKLEDSAMYFCASSELGRPHNEQFFGPGTRLTVL.

The chain combines TRBV7-8 with TRBJ2-1; 7 bases are shared with TRBD2. CDR1 is SGHVS, CDR2 FQNEAQ, per germline. The CDR3 loop spans 14 amino acids. V was pared by 7 bases and J by 9 bases, with 12 bases of the junction left unmatched. In DNA, the CDR3 is TGTGCCAGCACTGATGGCGGGAGAGGCACTGAGCAGTTCTTC. It specifies CASTDGGRGTEQFF.

This clone was seen a handful of times. CDR3 bases: TGTGCCAGTAGAACACAAGAGACCCAGTACTTC. Protein sequence: CASRTQETQYF. V and J are TRBV19 and TRBJ2-5; D uncertain. V shed 6 bases and J shed 2 bases, with 4 bases lying between them. The CDR3 extends over 11 amino acids. CDR1 is LNHDA, CDR2 SQIVND, per germline (reference sequence).

A few counts support this clone. V is TRBV29-1 and J is TRBJ1-1, with D tentatively TRBD1 (6 bases). CDR3 length equals 10 residues. CDR1 and CDR2 from the germline V gene are SQVTM and ANQGSEA. V dropped 7 bases and J dropped 12 bases, with 15 bases sitting between them. The CDR3 DNA follows: TGCAGCGCGCGGGGGGCTTGGACTTTCTTT. Translating gives CSARGAWTFF.

A few counts support this clone. The rearrangement joins TRBV9 to TRBJ1-3; D unresolved. The germline gives CDR1 SGDLS, CDR2 YYNGEE. V shed 3 bases and J shed 4 bases, with 11 bases lying between them. The CDR3 extends over 14 amino acids. CDR3: CASSAGLGGNTIYF. The DNA for the CDR3 is TGTGCCAGCAGCGCGGGTCTCGGGGGAAACACCATATATTTT.

This chain joins TRBV19 and TRBJ2-6; the D gene is possibly TRBD2 (6 bases). Trimming cost V 7 bases and J 1 base, with 11 bases left between them. CDR1 is LNHDA, CDR2 SQIVND, per germline (reference sequence). This CDR3 contains 15 residues. The CDR3 coding sequence is TGTGCCAGTAAGCTCGGGGGATCTGGGGCCAACGTCCTGACTTTC. Protein: CASKLGGSGANVLTF.

The chain couples TRBV6-5 to TRBJ1-1; D unclear. Trimming cost V 0 bases and J 4 bases, with 6 bases left between them. Germline CDR1 MNHEY, CDR2 SVGAGI. The CDR3 is made up of 13 amino acids. Here the CDR3 reads CASSYSRSTEAFF. The DNA of the CDR3 is TGTGCCAGCAGTTACTCGAGGAGCACTGAAGCTTTCTTT.

This clone was seen a handful of times. The V call is TRBV20-1, the J call TRBJ1-2; no clear D. CDR1 is DFQATT and CDR2 is SNEGSKA in the germline V gene (reference sequence). The CDR3 runs to 11 residues. V was clipped by 0 bases and J by 8 bases, with 7 bases between them. The CDR3 DNA reads as TGCAGTGCTAGAGATCGAAAGGGCTACACCTTC. Protein sequence: CSARDRKGYTF.

A few counts support this clone. The chain couples TRBV2 to TRBJ2-3; D remains unclear. Trimming took off 7 bases at V and 2 bases at J, with 19 bases between the two ends. CDR1 is SNHLY, CDR2 FYNNEI, per germline. The CDR3 runs 16 residues. CDR3 protein: CASMTRPETVTDTQYF. DNA for the CDR3: TGTGCCAGCATGACTCGACCGGAGACGGTCACAGATACGCAGTATTTT.

The chain's CDR3 is CASPDQPQHF. Here the CDR3 DNA reads TGTGCCAGCCCTGATCAGCCCCAGCATTTT. This chain connects TRBV7-9 to TRBJ1-5; D remains ambiguous. This CDR3 is 10 amino acids long. Trimming removed 8 bases at V and 5 bases at J, with 4 bases between. CDR1 SEHNR and CDR2 FQNEAQ come from the germline V gene (reference sequence).

V usage is TRBV19 and J usage is TRBJ2-7; D unclear. The V end was cut by 5 bases, the J end by 1 base, with 18 bases between. This CDR3 is built from 16 residues. Germline CDR1 and CDR2: LNHDA and SQIVND (reference sequence). CDR3 sequence reads: CASSLSGTHLSYEQYF. In DNA, the CDR3 is TGTGCCAGTAGTCTATCAGGAACCCACCTTTCCTACGAGCAGTACTTC.

The chain couples TRBV29-1 to TRBJ2-6; the match to TRBD2 covers 8 bases. Germline trimming cut 5 bases from V and 0 bases from J; bases unmatched to any gene: 3. Looked up from germline, CDR1 is SQVTM and CDR2 is ANQGSEA. This CDR3 spans 15 amino acids. CDR3 sequence reads: CSVRGGISGANVLTF. CDR3 bases: TGCAGCGTTCGGGGGGGAATCTCTGGGGCCAACGTCCTGACTTTC.

This clone was seen a handful of times. The chain links TRBV28 to TRBJ2-1, with D perhaps being TRBD1 or TRBD2 (6 bases each). The germline CDR1 and CDR2 sequences are MDHEN and SYDVKM. The V and J ends lost 10 bases and 5 bases respectively, with 15 bases between them. This CDR3 contains 13 residues. The CDR3 coding sequence is TGTGCCACCCTGACGGGGGCCGACAATGAGCAGTTCTTC. Translated, it gives CATLTGADNEQFF.

This clone was counted between two and nine times. This sequence joins TRBV29-1 and TRBJ2-5; D not certain. V lost 1 base and J lost 5, with 14 bases in between. CDR3 size: 14 residues. Germline CDR1 reads SQVTM; CDR2 reads ANQGSEA. The CDR3 region has the DNA TGCAGCGTTGAAGTCCCGGACCATCCGGAGACCCAGTACTTC. Translated: CSVEVPDHPETQYF.

V gene TRBV6-1 combines with J gene TRBJ1-4; D unclear. Germline V gene lookup returns CDR1 MNHNS and CDR2 SASEGT. The CDR3 is 13 amino acids. The V end was cut by 6 bases, the J end by 8 bases, with 13 bases between. The CDR3 is CASRPPALEKLFF. CDR3 nucleotides: TGTGCCAGCAGGCCCCCGGCCCTGGAAAAACTGTTTTTT.

This clone was counted a few times. The chain joins TRBV29-1 to TRBJ2-7; possibly TRBD2 for D (8 bases). The CDR3 spans 15 residues. V was clipped by 6 bases and J by 0 bases, with 18 bases between them. Germline-derived CDR1 and CDR2 are SQVTM and ANQGSEA. Here the CDR3 DNA reads TGCAGCGTAATCGGGGGGGACAGTGGCTCCTACGAGCAGTACTTC. Protein: CSVIGGDSGSYEQYF.

V and J are TRBV2 and TRBJ2-1; TRBD2 is a possible D gene (5 bases). The germline V and J ends were trimmed by 4 bases and 4 bases, with 14 bases remaining between them. Germline V gene sequence: CDR1 SNHLY, CDR2 FYNNEI. The CDR3 sequence is 15 residues long. CDR3 in amino acids: CASSVARMLYNEQFF. The CDR3, as DNA: TGTGCCAGCAGTGTAGCGCGGATGCTATACAATGAGCAGTTCTTC.